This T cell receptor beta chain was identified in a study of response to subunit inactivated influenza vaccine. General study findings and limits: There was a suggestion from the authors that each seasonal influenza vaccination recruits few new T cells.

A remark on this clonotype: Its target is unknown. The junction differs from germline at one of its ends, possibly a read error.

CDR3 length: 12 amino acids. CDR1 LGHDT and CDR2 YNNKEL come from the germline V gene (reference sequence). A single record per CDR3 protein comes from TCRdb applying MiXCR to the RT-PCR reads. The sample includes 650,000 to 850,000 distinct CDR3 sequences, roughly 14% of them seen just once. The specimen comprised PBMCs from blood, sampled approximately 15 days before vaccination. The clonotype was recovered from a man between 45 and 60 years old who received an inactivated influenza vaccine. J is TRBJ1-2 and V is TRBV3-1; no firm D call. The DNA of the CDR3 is TGTGCCAGCAGCCAAGGTGGCGGACGTGGGGCCTTC. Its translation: CASSQGGGRGAF. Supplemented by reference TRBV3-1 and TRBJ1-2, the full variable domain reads DTAVSQTPKYLVTQMGNDKSIKCEQNLGHDTMYWYKQDSKKFLKIMFSYNNKELIINETVPNRFSPKSPDKAHLNLHINSLELGDSAVYFCASSQGGGRGAFGSGTRLTVV.